Listed below are T cell receptor beta chains from one sample, sequenced in a study of blood T cell repertoires in COVID-19. Assay: immunoSEQ multiplex PCR; the TCRdb copy retains only in-frame clones and omits some. The sample consists of 150,000 to 250,000 clones, about nine tenths of them appearing once. The specimen sequenced was PBMCs or T cells enriched from blood (not recorded which). Receptors originate from a woman under 40 who had recovered from COVID-19. The CDR3 runs from the conserved cysteine through the conserved F or W. A D gene is named only where the DNA matches it firmly. Part of the rows lack a size; the others show once, few, many or a class for expanded clones.

j_call v_call d_call clone_size cdr3_aa cdr3_nt
TRBJ1-1 TRBV3-1/TRBV3-2 NA NA CASSHIGEAFF TGTGCCAGCAGCCATATCGGTGAAGCTTTCTTT
TRBJ1-1 TRBV10-3 NA NA CAISDAWSGGGAAEAFF TGTGCCATCAGTGACGCTTGGAGCGGGGGGGGAGCGGCAGAAGCTTTCTTT
TRBJ1-4 TRBV19 TRBD1 NA CASSTTGVVFF TGTGCCAGTAGTACTACAGGGGTTGTGTTTTTT
TRBJ2-2 TRBV5-1 TRBD1 once CASSATGARTGELFF TGCGCCAGCAGCGCGACAGGGGCCAGGACCGGGGAGCTGTTTTTT
TRBJ2-1 TRBV7-2 NA NA CASTPAGGYNEQFF TGTGCCAGCACCCCCGCGGGTGGCTACAATGAGCAGTTCTTC
TRBJ2-7 TRBV3-1/TRBV3-2 TRBD2 once CASSQSSPGGSYEQYF TGTGCCAGCAGCCAATCCAGTCCGGGAGGTTCCTACGAGCAGTACTTC
TRBJ2-7 TRBV7-2 TRBD2 NA CASSLVFIGGGREQYF TGTGCCAGCAGCTTAGTATTTATTGGCGGGGGGCGAGAGCAGTACTTC
TRBJ1-2 TRBV11-3 TRBD1 NA CASSLEFGQGERYGYTF TGTGCCAGCAGCTTAGAGTTCGGACAGGGGGAAAGATATGGCTACACCTTC
TRBJ1-1 TRBV20-1 NA NA CSASGGNTEAFF TGCAGTGCTAGTGGCGGGAACACTGAAGCTTTCTTT
TRBJ1-2 TRBV6-6 NA NA CASSYNENYGYTF TGTGCCAGCAGTTACAATGAGAACTATGGCTACACCTTC
TRBJ1-2 TRBV9 TRBD1 few CASSSRQGGYTF TGTGCCAGCAGCTCACGACAGGGAGGCTACACCTTC
TRBJ2-6 TRBV18 NA NA CASSPQGGNSGANVLTF TGTGCCAGCTCACCACAGGGGGGGAACTCTGGGGCCAACGTCCTGACTTTC
TRBJ1-5 TRBV6-5 TRBD1 once CASSPGGSQPQHF TGTGCCAGCAGCCCAGGGGGATCTCAGCCCCAGCATTTT
TRBJ1-1 TRBV4-3 NA NA CASSQGPRGTEAFF TGCGCCAGCAGCCAAGGGCCCCGAGGCACTGAAGCTTTCTTT
TRBJ1-3 TRBV2 NA NA CASSEYGDSTGNTIYF TGTGCCAGCAGTGAATACGGCGACAGCACCGGAAACACCATATATTTT
TRBJ1-1 TRBV6-4 NA few CASSDDPGTEAFF TGTGCCAGCAGTGACGATCCGGGGACTGAAGCTTTCTTT
TRBJ2-1 TRBV12-5 NA NA CASGIQGFWYNEQFF TGTGCTAGTGGGATTCAGGGGTTTTGGTACAATGAGCAGTTCTTC
TRBJ2-7 TRBV7-8 TRBD1 NA CASSLVQGEQYF TGTGCCAGCAGCTTAGTACAGGGGGAGCAGTACTTC
TRBJ1-1 TRBV13 NA NA CASSPWGGSLTEAFF TGTGCCAGCAGCCCGTGGGGGGGATCTCTCACTGAAGCTTTCTTT
TRBJ1-2 TRBV7-8 TRBD1 NA CASSREPGGLGYTF TGTGCCAGCAGCCGGGAACCAGGGGGCTTAGGCTACACCTTC
TRBJ2-5 TRBV19 NA NA CASSTGTYGTQYF TGTGCCAGTAGTACAGGGACTTACGGGACCCAGTACTTC
TRBJ2-2 TRBV6-2/TRBV6-3 NA once CASSLLEIAGELFF TGTGCCAGCAGTCTACTAGAAATCGCCGGGGAGCTGTTTTTT
TRBJ2-7 TRBV11-2 TRBD1 NA CASSPRDRAVYEQYF TGTGCCAGCAGCCCCCGGGACAGGGCTGTCTACGAGCAGTACTTC
TRBJ1-1 TRBV7-2 NA once CASSLDQMNTEAFF TGTGCCAGCAGCTTAGATCAAATGAACACTGAAGCTTTCTTT
TRBJ1-2 TRBV6-4 NA NA CASSGRGIGSGYTF TGTGCCAGCAGTGGTAGGGGCATCGGGTCTGGCTACACCTTC
TRBJ2-3 TRBV29-1 TRBD2 few CSVEGREGRSDTQYF TGCAGCGTTGAAGGGCGGGAGGGCCGGTCAGATACGCAGTATTTT
TRBJ1-1 TRBV7-9 NA NA CASSPRGGNTEAFF TGTGCCAGCAGCCCAAGAGGGGGGAACACTGAAGCTTTCTTT
TRBJ2-1 TRBV9 TRBD2 NA CASSPGTSGNEQFF TGTGCCAGCAGCCCCGGGACTAGCGGCAATGAGCAGTTCTTC
TRBJ1-4 TRBV4-3 NA NA CASSRGVNEKLFF TGCGCCAGCAGCCGGGGAGTTAATGAAAAACTGTTTTTT
TRBJ2-7 TRBV6-5 TRBD1 NA CASSIFQGATYEQYF TGTGCCAGCAGCATATTCCAGGGGGCGACCTACGAGCAGTACTTC
TRBJ2-1 TRBV5-6 TRBD2 NA CASSLNSGGYNEQFF TGTGCCAGCAGCTTGAATAGCGGGGGCTACAATGAGCAGTTCTTC
TRBJ1-5 TRBV7-9 NA few CASSFTEGGDQPQHF TGTGCCAGCAGCTTCACAGAGGGAGGGGATCAGCCCCAGCATTTT
TRBJ2-5 TRBV9 NA NA CASSRRTGDGTQYF TGTGCCAGCAGCCGAAGGACTGGAGATGGGACCCAGTACTTC
TRBJ2-5 TRBV20-1 NA NA CSAIQVETQYF TGCAGTGCTATCCAGGTGGAGACCCAGTACTTC
TRBJ2-2 TRBV21-1 NA NA CASSTAGTPNTGELFF TGTGCCAGCAGCACAGCCGGGACACCGAACACCGGGGAGCTGTTTTTT
TRBJ1-1 TRBV7-9 NA NA CASSPRPAGGTEAFF TGTGCCAGCAGCCCCCGTCCCGCCGGCGGCACTGAAGCTTTCTTT
TRBJ2-5 TRBV12-3/TRBV12-4 NA NA CASSFQGGETQYF TGTGCCAGCAGTTTCCAAGGAGGGGAGACCCAGTACTTC
TRBJ2-2 TRBV5-1 NA NA CASSEWGANTGELFF TGCGCCAGCTCCGAGTGGGGGGCGAACACCGGGGAGCTGTTTTTT
TRBJ1-2 TRBV5-8 NA NA CASSISGTNYGYTF TGTGCCAGCAGCATTTCAGGGACTAACTATGGCTACACCTTC
TRBJ1-1 TRBV18 NA NA CASSRTASTNTEAFF TGTGCCAGCTCACGCACAGCATCTACGAACACTGAAGCTTTCTTT
TRBJ2-5 TRBV29-1 TRBD2 NA CSVEGLAVGYQETQYF TGCAGCGTTGAGGGACTAGCGGTCGGGTACCAAGAGACCCAGTACTTC
TRBJ1-2 TRBV6-5 TRBD1 NA CATRGQVYGYTF TGTGCCACACGAGGACAGGTCTATGGCTACACCTTC
TRBJ2-6 TRBV4-3 NA NA CASSFTQGSASGANVLTF TGCGCCAGCAGCTTCACCCAGGGCTCCGCCTCTGGGGCCAACGTCCTGACTTTC
TRBJ1-2 TRBV5-8 NA NA CASSLFYAAAGANYGYTF TGTGCCAGCAGCTTGTTTTATGCAGCCGCAGGGGCGAACTATGGCTACACCTTC
TRBJ2-7 TRBV10-3 NA NA CAISEWAGPNDEQYF TGTGCCATCAGTGAGTGGGCAGGGCCGAACGACGAGCAGTACTTC
TRBJ1-2 TRBV6-5 NA NA CASSYSGGAGYTF TGTGCCAGCAGTTACTCTGGGGGGGCTGGCTACACCTTC
TRBJ1-5 TRBV11-2 NA NA CASSLGGSGQPQHF TGTGCCAGCAGCTTAGGGGGCTCAGGACAGCCCCAGCATTTT
TRBJ2-1 TRBV7-8 TRBD2 few CASSSTTGLAHNEQFF TGTGCCAGCAGCTCCACAACGGGACTAGCACACAATGAGCAGTTCTTC
TRBJ1-1 TRBV5-1 TRBD1 NA CASSLEGTGHTEAFF TGCGCCAGCAGCTTGGAAGGGACAGGGCACACTGAAGCTTTCTTT
TRBJ1-1 TRBV18 TRBD1 NA CASSPDRTGTVLNTEAFF TGTGCCAGCTCACCAGACCGCACGGGGACAGTCCTGAACACTGAAGCTTTCTTT
TRBJ1-5 TRBV21-1 NA NA CASRPLDRGEIRNQPQHF TGTGCCAGCCGCCCTCTGGACAGGGGGGAGATAAGAAATCAGCCCCAGCATTTT